The 16 T cell receptor beta chains given below trace back to one sample, sequenced in a study of T cells in localized non-small cell lung cancer. Only in-frame clones appear in the TCRdb table, and some are missing; sequencing was by immunoSEQ multiplex PCR. The sample yields around 29,000 clones, more than 75% seen once. Sequences were derived from peripheral blood, sampled before any cancer treatment. These TCRs come from a male donor at least 60 years old with stage II squamous cell lung carcinoma.

This chain connects TRBV7-9 to TRBJ2-3, with TRBD1 matching 7 bases. CDR3 length: 17 residues. V lost 0 bases and J lost 1; bases outside the gene matches: 7. The germline V gene has CDR1 SEHNR and CDR2 FQNEAQ (reference sequence). CDR3 coding DNA: TGTGCCAGCAGCTTAGCGCTATCGGGACAGCGCACAGATACGCAGTATTTT. Its protein product is CASSLALSGQRTDTQYF. The full variable domain, with the rest looked up from reference TRBV7-9 and TRBJ2-3, is DTGVSQNPRHKITKRGQNVTFRCDPISEHNRLYWYRQTLGQGPEFLTYFQNEAQLEKSRLLSDRFSAERPKGSFSTLEIQRTEQGDSAMYLCASSLALSGQRTDTQYFGPGTRLTVL.

This rearrangement joins TRBV7-8 to TRBJ1-2; TRBD1 is a possible D gene (6 bases). This CDR3 is 14 amino acids long. V lost 1 base and J 4 bases, leaving 10 bases between the germline ends. Looked up from germline, CDR1 is SGHVS and CDR2 is FQNEAQ. The CDR3 region is CASSLVGGGYGYTF. CDR3 sequence (DNA): TGTGCCAGCAGCTTAGTGGGGGGCGGCTATGGCTACACCTTC.

V usage is TRBV7-3 and J usage is TRBJ2-2; D is unclear. Germline V gene data show CDR1 as SGHTA and CDR2 as FQGTGA. There are 13 residues in the CDR3. V was trimmed by 0 bases and J by 8 bases, leaving 7 bases between them. CDR3 residues: CASSLTPWGELFF. Written as DNA, the CDR3 is TGTGCCAGCAGCTTAACTCCGTGGGGGGAGCTGTTTTTT.

This clone was seen a few times. The chain employs TRBV5-1 and TRBJ1-1, with D uncertain. The germline V gene has CDR1 SGHRS and CDR2 YFSETQ. V lost 7 bases to trimming and J lost 7 bases, with 23 bases between them. The CDR3 loop spans 15 amino acids. CDR3 coding DNA: TGCGCCAGCCGCGGGTACGAGGGTCCTATAGATGAAGCTTTCTTT. Encoded protein: CASRGYEGPIDEAFF. The whole variable domain, remainder taken from reference TRBV5-1 and TRBJ1-1, is KAGVTQTPRYLIKTRGQQVTLSCSPISGHRSVSWYQQTPGQGLQFLFEYFSETQRNKGNFPGRFSGRQFSNSRSEMNVSTLELGDSALYLCASRGYEGPIDEAFFGQGTRLTVV.

The chain combines TRBV6-5 with TRBJ2-5; D unresolved. Trimming removed 6 bases from V and 1 base from J, with 12 bases in between. The CDR3 totals 14 residues. Germline V gene data show CDR1 as MNHEY and CDR2 as SVGAGI. The CDR3, as DNA: TGTGCCAGCAGCGATACCGGGCCCCAAGAGACCCAGTACTTC. Translation: CASSDTGPQETQYF.

This chain joins TRBV27 and TRBJ1-1; no firm D call. Trimming shortened V by 2 bases and J by 5 bases, and 9 bases separated the two germline ends. The CDR3 sequence is 13 residues long. CDR1 and CDR2 from the germline V gene are MNHEY and SMNVEV (reference sequence). The CDR3, as DNA: TGTGCCAGCAGTTTAGACGGGTGGACTGAAGCTTTCTTT. Translated: CASSLDGWTEAFF.

The chain has TRBV6-5 and TRBJ1-2; 8 bases are shared with TRBD1. V trimming: 4 bases; J trimming: 4 bases; junction bases outside the gene matches: 8. Looked up from germline, CDR1 is MNHEY and CDR2 is SVGAGI. The CDR3 length is 15 residues. The CDR3 nucleotides read TGTGCCAGCAGTTCCCGGACAGGGAGTAGCTATGGCTACACCTTC. The encoded protein is CASSSRTGSSYGYTF.

The chain recombines TRBV6-5 with TRBJ1-2; 7 bases are a match to TRBD1. The CDR3 contains 14 residues. The V and J ends lost 4 bases and 3 bases, in that order; junction bases with no gene match: 5. Per the germline V gene, CDR1 is MNHEY and CDR2 is SVGAGI. For the CDR3, the DNA is TGTGCCAGCAGTTTTTACAGGGGCGACTATGGCTACACCTTC. As protein: CASSFYRGDYGYTF.

The genes are TRBV6-6 and TRBJ2-1; 10 bases fit TRBD2. Germline trimming cut 5 bases from V and 0 bases from J; bases unmatched to any gene: 1. In germline, CDR1 is MNHNY, CDR2 SVGAGI (reference sequence). This CDR3 has 15 residues. Here the CDR3 DNA reads TGTGCCAGCAGTCCTAGCGGGAGCTCCTACAATGAGCAGTTCTTC. Residues: CASSPSGSSYNEQFF.

This rearrangement joins TRBV2 to TRBJ1-1; 7 bases fit TRBD1. Per germline, CDR1 SNHLY and CDR2 FYNNEI. V lost 5 bases and J lost 3; bases outside the gene matches: 6. This CDR3 has 14 amino acids. The CDR3 is CASSRQGRYTEAFF. DNA for the CDR3: TGTGCCAGCAGTCGACAGGGAAGGTACACTGAAGCTTTCTTT.

This chain uses TRBV15 with TRBJ1-1; D gene ambiguous. This CDR3 spans 15 amino acids. V shed 1 base and J shed 0 bases, with 9 bases lying between them. CDR1 LNHNV and CDR2 YYDKDF come from the germline V gene (reference sequence). The CDR3 spells CATSRGPGMNTEAFF. The CDR3 coding sequence is TGTGCCACCAGCAGAGGTCCCGGGATGAACACTGAAGCTTTCTTT. The full variable domain, its missing parts supplied by reference TRBV15 and TRBJ1-1, is DAMVIQNPRYQVTQFGKPVTLSCSQTLNHNVMYWYQQKSSQAPKLLFHYYDKDFNNEADTPDNFQSRRPNTSFCFLDIRSPGLGDTAMYLCATSRGPGMNTEAFFGQGTRLTVV.

This clone was found once. The V and J genes are TRBV18 and TRBJ2-7; TRBD2 might be the D (5 bases). Germline V gives CDR1 KGHSH, CDR2 LQKENI. This CDR3 spans 15 amino acids. V was shortened by 6 bases and J by 3 bases, with 18 bases between the two germline ends. CDR3 in amino acids: CASSHQDGLYYEQYF. The CDR3 bases are TGTGCCAGCTCTCACCAGGACGGACTTTACTACGAGCAGTACTTC.

The V and J genes are TRBV5-1 and TRBJ1-5; a weak D match, TRBD1 (5 bases). V was trimmed by 0 bases and J by 9 bases, leaving 10 bases between them. The CDR3 covers 13 residues. The germline V gene has CDR1 SGHRS and CDR2 YFSETQ. DNA of the CDR3: TGCGCCAGCAGCTTGGACGGGGGGTCGCCCCAGCATTTT. Translating it yields CASSLDGGSPQHF.

The J gene is TRBJ2-1, the V gene TRBV18; D is ambiguous. Germline loops: CDR1 KGHSH, CDR2 LQKENI. V was clipped by 2 bases and J by 5 bases, with 13 bases between them. The CDR3 is made up of 15 amino acids. CDR3 sequence reads: CASSPAADPNNEQFF. The DNA of the CDR3 is TGTGCCAGCTCACCAGCGGCAGATCCAAACAATGAGCAGTTCTTC.

The V call is TRBV12-5, the J call TRBJ2-2; D gene unclear. The germline V gene has CDR1 LGHNT and CDR2 FRNRAP. The CDR3 covers 15 residues. Trimming took off 8 bases at V and 0 bases at J, with 13 bases between the two ends. CDR3 protein: CASREGRTNTGELFF. In DNA form, the CDR3 reads TGTGCTAGTAGGGAAGGACGGACGAACACCGGGGAGCTGTTTTTT.

The chain couples TRBV30 to TRBJ1-2; 9 nucleotides match TRBD1. The CDR3 runs 13 residues. Germline V lookup: CDR1 GTSNPN, CDR2 SVGIG (reference sequence). V gave up 0 bases and J gave up 8 bases; unmatched junction bases: 4. CDR3 in DNA: TGTGCCTGGAGTGTACTCACAGGGGGCGGCTACACCTTC. Translation: CAWSVLTGGGYTF. Filled out from reference TRBV30 and TRBJ1-2, the complete variable domain reads SQTIHQWPATLVQPVGSPLSLECTVEGTSNPNLYWYRQAAGRGLQLLFYSVGIGQISSEVPQNLSASRPQDRQFILSSKKLLLSDSGFYLCAWSVLTGGGYTFGSGTRLTVV.